A single sample gave rise to the 20 T cell receptor beta chains below, sequenced in a study of technical replicates of blood from several donors. Clones were sequenced by immunoSEQ multiplex PCR, and TCRdb holds only the in-frame ones, with some missing. Of about 88,000 clones listed, around 93% are singletons. Sequenced material: T cells isolated from PBMCs. The receptors originated from a human donor in good health.

The rearrangement links TRBV30 to TRBJ2-3; a weak D match, TRBD1 (5 bases). The CDR3 consists of 13 residues. Looked up from germline, CDR1 is GTSNPN and CDR2 is SVGIG (reference sequence). V lost 2 bases to trimming and J lost 6 bases, with 12 bases between them. CDR3 sequence (DNA): TGTGCCTGGAGTTGGCAGGGCCCCGATACGCAGTATTTT. As protein: CAWSWQGPDTQYF.

The rearrangement uses TRBV2 and TRBJ2-5, with 7 nucleotides matching TRBD1. The CDR3 extends over 13 amino acids. V shed 5 bases and J 5 bases; nucleotides not matched to a gene: 5. Per germline, CDR1 SNHLY and CDR2 FYNNEI. The CDR3 is CASSRDRGETQYF. CDR3 sequence (DNA): TGTGCCAGCAGTCGGGACAGAGGGGAGACCCAGTACTTC.

The CDR3 region has the DNA TGTGCCAGCAGCTTAGTCGGGACAGGGACGTACGAGCAGTACTTC. Encoded protein: CASSLVGTGTYEQYF. J is TRBJ2-7 and V is TRBV11-2; 9 bases agree with TRBD1. The junction had 5 bases not matched to a gene; V was cut back by 1 base and J by 4 bases. The CDR3 totals 15 residues. Looked up from germline, CDR1 is SGHAT and CDR2 is FQNNGV.

J is TRBJ2-7 and V is TRBV4-1; TRBD1 agrees at 9 bases. Germline-derived CDR1 and CDR2 are MGHRA and YSYEKL. The CDR3 sequence is 14 residues long. Trimming cost V 3 bases and J 2 bases; bases outside gene matches: 2. In DNA form, the CDR3 reads TGCGCCAGCAGCCACCGGGACAGGGCCTACGAGCAGTACTTC. Translation gives CASSHRDRAYEQYF.

The chain joins TRBV7-2 to TRBJ1-5; D gene uncertain. Trimming removed 2 bases from V and 3 bases from J, with 8 bases in between. From germline, CDR1 is SGHTA and CDR2 FQGNSA. This CDR3 region has 14 residues. CDR3 amino acids: CASSLLSSNQPQHF. The CDR3 bases are TGTGCCAGCAGCTTACTGAGTTCCAATCAGCCCCAGCATTTT.

This chain joins TRBV19 and TRBJ2-7; TRBD1 is a possible D gene (5 bases). This CDR3 has 15 amino acids. The V gene lost 5 bases and the J gene lost 3 bases, with 17 bases spanning the gap. From germline, CDR1 is LNHDA and CDR2 SQIVND (reference sequence). CDR3 sequence: CASSSNPGSSYEQYF. In DNA, the CDR3 is TGTGCCAGTAGTTCTAACCCAGGGTCGAGCTACGAGCAGTACTTC.

The chain couples TRBV19 to TRBJ2-7, with D possibly being TRBD1 (5 bases). The germline gives CDR1 LNHDA, CDR2 SQIVND (reference sequence). The CDR3 covers 12 residues. The V end lost 6 bases, the J end lost 6 bases, and 12 bases lay between the germline ends. The CDR3 bases are TGTGCCAGTAGGGCTCCAGGGTTCGAGCAGTACTTC. As protein: CASRAPGFEQYF.

The V gene is TRBV25-1, the J gene TRBJ2-7; 11 bases align to TRBD1. V was clipped by 3 bases and J by 4 bases; unmatched bases: 5. The CDR3 runs to 15 residues. Germline values: CDR1 MGHDK, CDR2 SYGVNS. For the CDR3, the DNA is TGTGCCAGCAGTGATGGGACAGGGGGGGCGTACGAGCAGTACTTC. This encodes CASSDGTGGAYEQYF.

The chain couples TRBV4-1 to TRBJ2-5, with TRBD2 as a possible D gene (5 bases). The CDR3 contains 13 residues. V lost 6 bases and J lost 3, with 11 bases in between. CDR1 MGHRA and CDR2 YSYEKL come from the germline V gene. The CDR3 nucleotides are TGCGCCAGCAGTATGAGGGCTAAAGAGACCCAGTACTTC. It encodes CASSMRAKETQYF.

The chain uses TRBV19 and TRBJ2-1; D remains unclear. Germline lookup yields CDR1 LNHDA and CDR2 SQIVND (reference sequence). The CDR3 sequence is 13 residues long. V was clipped by 4 bases and J by 0 bases, with 4 bases between them. The CDR3 DNA sequence: TGTGCCAGTAGTACTTCCTCCTACAATGAGCAGTTCTTC. Amino acids: CASSTSSYNEQFF.

The chain uses TRBV19 and TRBJ2-7, with a weak D call TRBD1 (6 bases). V shed 4 bases and J shed 0 bases, with 10 bases lying between them. In germline, CDR1 is LNHDA, CDR2 SQIVND (reference sequence). The CDR3 spans 14 residues. CDR3 DNA: TGTGCCAGTAGTAAACAGGGTACCTCCTACGAGCAGTACTTC. Translation: CASSKQGTSYEQYF.

The V gene is TRBV11-2, the J gene TRBJ2-7, with unresolved D. Trimming cost V 0 bases and J 0 bases, with 6 bases left between them. Germline V gives CDR1 SGHAT, CDR2 FQNNGV. This CDR3 contains 14 residues. The CDR3: CASSLDRVSYEQYF. The CDR3 nucleotides read TGTGCCAGCAGCTTAGATCGCGTCTCCTACGAGCAGTACTTC.

The J gene is TRBJ2-3, the V gene TRBV15; TRBD2 matches 8 bases. CDR1 and CDR2 from the germline V gene are LNHNV and YYDKDF (reference sequence). This CDR3 has 17 residues. The ends lost 0 bases at V and 1 base at J; junction bases unmatched: 6. CDR3 DNA: TGTGCCACCAGCAGAGAGGGGACTAGGGGGGGCACAGATACGCAGTATTTT. This translates into CATSREGTRGGTDTQYF.

The chain recombines TRBV10-3 with TRBJ2-3, with D hard to call. Trimming shortened V by 6 bases and J by 1 base, and 14 bases separated the two germline ends. The CDR3 covers 15 residues. Germline V lookup: CDR1 ENHRY, CDR2 SYGVKD. This CDR3 reads CAISVLEMGTDTQYF. The CDR3, as DNA: TGTGCCATCAGCGTCCTGGAGATGGGCACAGATACGCAGTATTTT.

The genes are TRBV6-5 and TRBJ2-7; D unresolved. Looked up from germline, CDR1 is MNHEY and CDR2 is SVGAGI. The CDR3 extends over 14 amino acids. The germline V and J ends were trimmed by 0 bases and 3 bases, with 9 bases remaining between them. The CDR3 bases are TGTGCCAGCAGTTACTCCGGAGAAAACTACGAGCAGTACTTC. Protein product: CASSYSGENYEQYF.

The CDR3 DNA follows: TGTGCCAGCAGTGAATACATTGAAGCTTTCTTT. Amino acids: CASSEYIEAFF. The chain has TRBV2 and TRBJ1-1; no firm D call. V was pared by 2 bases and J by 7 bases, with 5 bases between. This CDR3 comprises 11 residues. Germline-derived CDR1 and CDR2 are SNHLY and FYNNEI. Together with reference TRBV2 and TRBJ1-1, the CDR3 gives the full variable domain: EPEVTQTPSHQVTQMGQEVILRCVPISNHLYFYWYRQILGQKVEFLVSFYNNEISEKSEIFDDQFSVERPDGSNFTLKIRSTKLEDSAMYFCASSEYIEAFFGQGTRLTVV.

The rearrangement uses TRBV27 and TRBJ1-5, with unresolved D. Germline V gene sequence: CDR1 MNHEY, CDR2 SMNVEV (reference sequence). The CDR3 sequence is 15 residues long. The V and J ends lost 3 bases and 4 bases respectively, with 13 bases between them. CDR3 sequence (DNA): TGTGCCAGCAGTTTTACGGCAGGCCGAAATCAGCCCCAGCATTTT. This gives the protein CASSFTAGRNQPQHF.

This chain links TRBV27 with TRBJ2-7; the D gene is possibly TRBD2 (6 bases). Per the germline V gene, CDR1 is MNHEY and CDR2 is SMNVEV (reference sequence). V gave up 9 bases and J gave up 0 bases, with 12 bases separating them. The CDR3 runs 13 residues. CDR3 coding DNA: TGTGCCAGTTCCGGGGGAACCTCCTACGAGCAGTACTTC. Translated: CASSGGTSYEQYF.

The chain joins TRBV14 to TRBJ1-1, with 8 bases aligning to TRBD1. The length of the CDR3 is 14 residues. Looked up from germline, CDR1 is SGHDN and CDR2 is FVKESK. V lost 4 bases, J lost 5 bases, and 6 bases stayed unmatched. The CDR3 is CASSLDREVTEAFF. As DNA, the CDR3 is TGTGCCAGCAGCCTGGACAGGGAGGTGACTGAAGCTTTCTTT. The whole variable domain, filled in from reference TRBV14 and TRBJ1-1, reads EAGVTQFPSHSVIEKGQTVTLRCDPISGHDNLYWYRRVMGKEIKFLLHFVKESKQDESGMPNNRFLAERTGGTYSTLKVQPAELEDSGVYFCASSLDREVTEAFFGQGTRLTVV.

The chain combines TRBV5-1 with TRBJ2-7, with D possibly TRBD2 on 6 matching bases. Trimming cost V 3 bases and J 6 bases, with 13 bases left between them. CDR3 length equals 13 residues. The germline CDR1 and CDR2 sequences are SGHRS and YFSETQ. The CDR3, as DNA: TGCGCCAGCAGCTGGGCCCAGGGACTCGAGCAGTACTTC. It yields the protein CASSWAQGLEQYF.